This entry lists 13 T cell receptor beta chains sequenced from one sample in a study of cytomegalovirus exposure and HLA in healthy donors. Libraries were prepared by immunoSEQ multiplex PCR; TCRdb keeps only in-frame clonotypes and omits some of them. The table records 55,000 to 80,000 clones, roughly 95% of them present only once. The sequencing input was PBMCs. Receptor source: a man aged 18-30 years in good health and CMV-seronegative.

CDR3 sequence reads: CASSIRGNQPQHF. DNA for the CDR3: TGTGCCAGTAGTATTAGAGGAAATCAGCCCCAGCATTTT. This chain joins TRBV19 and TRBJ1-5; D is uncertain. V dropped 3 bases and J dropped 4 bases, with 7 bases sitting between them. Germline CDR1 is LNHDA and CDR2 is SQIVND (reference sequence). The CDR3 extends over 13 amino acids. Looking up the rest from reference TRBV19 and TRBJ1-5 gives the full variable domain: DGGITQSPKYLFRKEGQNVTLSCEQNLNHDAMYWYRQDPGQGLRLIYYSQIVNDFQKGDIAEGYSVSREKKESFPLTVTSAQKNPTAFYLCASSIRGNQPQHFGDGTRLSIL.

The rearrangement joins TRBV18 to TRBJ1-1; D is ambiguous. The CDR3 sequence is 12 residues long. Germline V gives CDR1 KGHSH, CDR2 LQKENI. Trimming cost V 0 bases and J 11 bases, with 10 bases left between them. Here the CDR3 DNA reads TGTGCCAGCTCACCACCAAACGGTCCGGCTTTCTTT. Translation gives CASSPPNGPAFF.

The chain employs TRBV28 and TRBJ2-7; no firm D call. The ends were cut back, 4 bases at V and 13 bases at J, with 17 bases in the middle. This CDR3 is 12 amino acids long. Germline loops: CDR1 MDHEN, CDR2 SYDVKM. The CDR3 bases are TGTGCCAGCAGTTCCGAATATCTACCCAATTACTTC. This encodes CASSSEYLPNYF.

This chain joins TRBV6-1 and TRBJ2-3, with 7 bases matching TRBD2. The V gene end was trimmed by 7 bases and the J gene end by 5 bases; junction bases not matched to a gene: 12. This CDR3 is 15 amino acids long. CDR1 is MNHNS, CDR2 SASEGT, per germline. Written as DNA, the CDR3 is TGTGCCAGCACCTCGGGGAGCGGGGCGGGAGATACGCAGTATTTT. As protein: CASTSGSGAGDTQYF.

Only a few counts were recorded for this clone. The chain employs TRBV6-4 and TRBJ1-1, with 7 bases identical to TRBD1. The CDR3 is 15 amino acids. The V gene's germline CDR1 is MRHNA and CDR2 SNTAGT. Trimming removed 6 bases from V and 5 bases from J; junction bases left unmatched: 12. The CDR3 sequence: CASSEQGGEGTEAFF. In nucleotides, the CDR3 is TGTGCCAGCAGCGAGCAGGGGGGTGAGGGGACTGAAGCTTTCTTT.

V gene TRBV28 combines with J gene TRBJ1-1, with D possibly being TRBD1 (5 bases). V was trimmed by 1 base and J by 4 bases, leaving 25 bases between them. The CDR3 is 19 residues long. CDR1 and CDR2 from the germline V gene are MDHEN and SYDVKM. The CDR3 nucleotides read TGTGCCAGCAGTTTATCCGTTACCAACCGCCGGGGGTCCCCCACTGAAGCTTTCTTT. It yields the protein CASSLSVTNRRGSPTEAFF.

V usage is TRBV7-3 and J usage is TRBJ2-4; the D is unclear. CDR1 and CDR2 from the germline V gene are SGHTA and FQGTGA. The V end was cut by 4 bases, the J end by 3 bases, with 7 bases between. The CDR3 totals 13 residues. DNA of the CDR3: TGTGCCAGCAGCTCCCCAGTCAAAAACATTCAGTACTTC. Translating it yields CASSSPVKNIQYF. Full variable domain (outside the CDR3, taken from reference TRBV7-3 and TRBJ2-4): GAGVSQTPSNKVTEKGKYVELRCDPISGHTALYWYRQSLGQGPEFLIYFQGTGAADDSGLPNDRFFAVRPEGSVSTLKIQRTERGDSAVYLCASSSPVKNIQYFGAGTRLSVL.

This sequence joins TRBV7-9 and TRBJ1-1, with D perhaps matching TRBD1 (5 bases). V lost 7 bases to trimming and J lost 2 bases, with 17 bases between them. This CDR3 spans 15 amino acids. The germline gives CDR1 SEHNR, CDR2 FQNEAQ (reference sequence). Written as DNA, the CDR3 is TGTGCCAGCACCTTTCAAGGCAGGGAAAACACTGAAGCTTTCTTT. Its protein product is CASTFQGRENTEAFF.

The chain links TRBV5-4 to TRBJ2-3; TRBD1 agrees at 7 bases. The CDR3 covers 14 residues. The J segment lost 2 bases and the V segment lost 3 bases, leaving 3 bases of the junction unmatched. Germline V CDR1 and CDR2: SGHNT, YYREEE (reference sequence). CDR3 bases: TGTGCCAGCAGCTGGGGGACAGACACAGATACGCAGTATTTT. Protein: CASSWGTDTDTQYF.

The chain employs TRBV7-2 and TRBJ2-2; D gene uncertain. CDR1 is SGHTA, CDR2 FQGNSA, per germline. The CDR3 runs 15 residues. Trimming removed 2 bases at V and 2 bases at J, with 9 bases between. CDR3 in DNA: TGTGCCAGCAGCTTATATGAGCTAAACACCGGGGAGCTGTTTTTT. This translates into CASSLYELNTGELFF.

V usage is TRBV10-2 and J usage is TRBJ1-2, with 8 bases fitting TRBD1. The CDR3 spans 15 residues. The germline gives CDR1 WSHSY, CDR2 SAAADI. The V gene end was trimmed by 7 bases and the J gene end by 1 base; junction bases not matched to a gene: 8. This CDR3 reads CASTGGSGDNYGYTF. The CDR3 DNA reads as TGCGCCAGCACAGGGGGCAGCGGGGATAACTATGGCTACACCTTC.

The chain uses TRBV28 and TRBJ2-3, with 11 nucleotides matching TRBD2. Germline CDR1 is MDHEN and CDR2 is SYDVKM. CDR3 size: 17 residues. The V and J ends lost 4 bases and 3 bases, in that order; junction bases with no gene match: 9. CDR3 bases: TGTGCCAGCAGTTCACGGAGACTAGCGGGGTTGACAGATACGCAGTATTTT. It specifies CASSSRRLAGLTDTQYF.

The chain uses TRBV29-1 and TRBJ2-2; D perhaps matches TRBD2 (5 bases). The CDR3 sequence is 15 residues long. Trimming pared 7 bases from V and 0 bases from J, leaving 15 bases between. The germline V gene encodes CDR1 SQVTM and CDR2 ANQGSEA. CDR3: CSARAHSTNTGELFF. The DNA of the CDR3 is TGCAGCGCGAGGGCTCACAGTACGAACACCGGGGAGCTGTTTTTT.